A selection of T cell receptor beta chains follows, all from one sample in a study of T cell responses to AZD1222 COVID-19 vaccine. TCRdb keeps only in-frame clones here, not all; method: immunoSEQ multiplex PCR. The table lists roughly 120,000 clones, 88% of them singletons. The specimen was peripheral blood, collected on day 0 of AZD1222 vaccination. The receptors derive from an adult in good health. CDR3s include the opening cysteine and the closing phenylalanine or tryptophan. The D gene is left open where the match is weak. Part of the rows lack a size; the others show once, few, many or a class for expanded clones.

d_call	clone_size	v_call	j_call	cdr3_aa	cdr3_nt
-	-	TRBV24-1	TRBJ2-1	CATSRASGSDEQFF	TGTGCCACCAGTCGAGCGTCAGGGAGTGATGAGCAGTTCTTC
-	once	TRBV19	TRBJ1-5	CASSIGRSRGNQPQHF	TGTGCCAGTAGTATAGGGCGATCAAGGGGCAATCAGCCCCAGCATTTT
-	-	TRBV7-9	TRBJ1-1	CASSLEGLNTEAFF	TGTGCCAGCAGCTTAGAGGGATTAAACACTGAAGCTTTCTTT
-	-	TRBV30	TRBJ2-2	CAWTGDGSGELFF	TGTGCCTGGACCGGGGACGGCTCCGGGGAGCTGTTTTTT
-	-	TRBV10-3	TRBJ1-6	CAISESPPGQLHNSPLHF	TGTGCCATCAGTGAGTCTCCCCCAGGACAGCTTCATAATTCACCCCTCCACTTT
-	-	TRBV7-9	TRBJ1-1	CASSWTNTEAFF	TGTGCCAGCAGTTGGACAAACACTGAAGCTTTCTTT
-	-	TRBV5-1	TRBJ1-5	CASSQGGTINQPQHF	TGCGCCAGCAGCCAGGGAGGGACCATCAATCAGCCCCAGCATTTT
-	-	TRBV2	TRBJ1-1	CASSEVSTAPNTEAFF	TGTGCCAGCAGTGAAGTCTCGACAGCGCCGAACACTGAAGCTTTCTTT
-	-	TRBV6-6	TRBJ2-7	CASDSGGYEQYF	TGTGCCAGTGACTCCGGGGGCTACGAGCAGTACTTC
TRBD2	-	TRBV4-1	TRBJ2-5	CASSPGLGETQYF	TGCGCCAGCAGCCCGGGACTAGGTGAGACCCAGTACTTC
TRBD1	-	TRBV9	TRBJ2-1	CASRGQGISGEQFF	TGTGCCAGCAGGGGACAGGGGATCTCGGGGGAGCAGTTCTTC
-	-	TRBV29-1	TRBJ2-1	CSVVGGTYNEQFF	TGCAGCGTTGTTGGGGGGACCTACAATGAGCAGTTCTTC
-	-	TRBV11-2	TRBJ1-2	CASSPEDNGYTF	TGTGCCAGCAGTCCGGAGGACAATGGCTACACCTTC
-	-	TRBV6-2/TRBV6-3	TRBJ2-2	CASSLSAGELFF	TGTGCCAGCAGTCTGAGCGCCGGGGAGCTGTTTTTT
-	-	TRBV27	TRBJ1-1	CASRMTGGNTEAFF	TGTGCCAGCAGAATGACTGGGGGCAACACTGAAGCTTTCTTT
TRBD1	-	TRBV19	TRBJ1-4	CASSAGQGATNEKLFF	TGTGCCAGTAGTGCGGGACAGGGCGCAACTAATGAAAAACTGTTTTTT
TRBD1	-	TRBV7-3	TRBJ1-1	CASSTQGDTEAFF	TGTGCCAGCAGCACACAGGGGGACACTGAAGCTTTCTTT
-	-	TRBV18	TRBJ1-4	CASSPTGAAGEKLFF	TGTGCCAGCTCACCAACCGGGGCGGCGGGGGAAAAACTGTTTTTT
-	once	TRBV2	TRBJ1-5	CASSEQGSQPQHF	TGTGCCAGCAGTGAGCAGGGAAGTCAGCCCCAGCATTTT
TRBD2	-	TRBV9	TRBJ2-3	CASSVGGGATDTQYF	TGTGCCAGCAGCGTAGGCGGGGGGGCAACAGATACGCAGTATTTT
TRBD1	-	TRBV9	TRBJ1-3	CASSVGGTGASGNTIYF	TGTGCCAGCAGCGTAGGCGGGACAGGGGCCTCTGGAAACACCATATATTTT
-	-	TRBV24-1	TRBJ1-2	CATSEYDSKGYTF	TGTGCCACCAGTGAGTACGACTCTAAGGGCTACACCTTC